This T cell receptor beta chain is from a study of control samples from healthy donors and cancer patients (dated by TCRdb to about 2020). About this clone itself: Its recognized antigen is unknown. Base qualities are not at hand, and no much larger clone is one base apart.

Libraries were constructed by the immunoSEQ multiplex PCR assay. TCRdb took this table from immuneACCESS and kept in-frame rearrangements with V and J called. Such tables lack part of the clones; where checked against another copy, unresolved V genes explain under half of the gap, and the rest is unexplained. The sample includes about 110,000 clones, with roughly 92% observed a single time. Almost 8% of the sample goes to the ten largest clones. Inclusive of the bounding cysteine and phenylalanine, the CDR3 is 17 residues long. Only CDR3 DNA remains: 51 bases, in frame from the first base. CDR1 and CDR2 were assigned from the germline V gene as LGHNA and YNFKEQ. The germline V and J ends show losses of 1 base and 5 bases respectively, and no gene match explains 8 bases of the junction.

The TCR originated in a woman younger than 30 in good health. The chain is assembled from TRBV4-2 and TRBJ2-7, with 13 middle bases fitting TRBD2. Material for sequencing was blood. In nucleotide form, the sequence is TGTGCCAGCAGCCAAGTACTAGCGGGAGGGCCGAGGGACGAGCAGTACTTC. Protein translation: CASSQVLAGGPRDEQYF.